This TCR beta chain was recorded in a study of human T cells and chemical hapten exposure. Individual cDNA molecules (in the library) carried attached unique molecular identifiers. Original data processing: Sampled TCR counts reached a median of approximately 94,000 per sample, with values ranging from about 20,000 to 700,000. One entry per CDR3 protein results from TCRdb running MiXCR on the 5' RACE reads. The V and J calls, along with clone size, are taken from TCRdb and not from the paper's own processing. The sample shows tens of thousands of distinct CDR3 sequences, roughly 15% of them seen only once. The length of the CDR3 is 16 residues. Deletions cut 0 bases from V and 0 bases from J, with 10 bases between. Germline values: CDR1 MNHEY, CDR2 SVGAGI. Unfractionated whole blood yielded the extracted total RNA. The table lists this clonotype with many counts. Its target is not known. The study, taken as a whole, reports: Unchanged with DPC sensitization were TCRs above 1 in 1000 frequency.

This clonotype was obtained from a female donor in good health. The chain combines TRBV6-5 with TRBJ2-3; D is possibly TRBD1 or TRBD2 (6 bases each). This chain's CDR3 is CASSYSTGASTDTQYF. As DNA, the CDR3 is TGTGCCAGCAGTTACTCGACGGGGGCCAGCACAGATACGCAGTATTTT.